These 22 T cell receptor beta chains originate from one sample sequenced in a study of blood T cell repertoires in COVID-19. TCRdb keeps only in-frame clones here, not all; method: immunoSEQ multiplex PCR. The table lists roughly 200,000 clones, around 85% of them singletons. Sequencing was carried out using peripheral blood. The receptors come from a human donor with active or convalescent COVID-19. The donor label of this sample is uncertain.

The chain employs TRBV11-3 and TRBJ2-7, with 11 bases matching TRBD2. Trimming took 4 bases from V and 6 from J; bases not matched to a gene: 8. The CDR3 contains 15 residues. The germline V gene encodes CDR1 SGHNT and CDR2 YENEEA. CDR3 sequence: CASSYTSGSSIEQYF. CDR3 nucleotide sequence: TGTGCCAGCAGCTACACTAGCGGGAGCTCAATCGAGCAGTACTTC. The full variable domain, completed using reference TRBV11-3 and TRBJ2-7, is EAGVVQSPRYKIIEKKQPVAFWCNPISGHNTLYWYLQNLGQGPELLIRYENEEAVDDSQLPKDRFSAERLKGVDSTLKIQPAELGDSAVYLCASSYTSGSSIEQYFGPGTRLTVT.

This clone has only a few counts. The chain is built from TRBV24-1 and TRBJ2-1; unclear D gene. The CDR3 length is 13 residues. Germline assignment: CDR1 KGHDR and CDR2 SFDVKD. V was cut by 6 bases and J by 0 bases, with 5 bases left in between. The CDR3: CATSIHSYNEQFF. In nucleotides, the CDR3 is TGTGCCACCAGTATCCACTCCTACAATGAGCAGTTCTTC.

The chain couples TRBV5-1 to TRBJ2-4; tentative D call: TRBD1 (6 bases). Germline V gene lookup returns CDR1 SGHRS and CDR2 YFSETQ. Deletions cut 0 bases from V and 8 bases from J, with 12 bases between. The CDR3 runs 14 residues. CDR3 residues: CASSLGLNRDIQYF. The CDR3 DNA sequence: TGCGCCAGCAGCTTGGGTTTAAACAGGGACATTCAGTACTTC.

V and J are TRBV12-3 or TRBV12-4 and TRBJ2-1, with a weak D call TRBD2 (6 bases). V lost 7 bases and J 4 bases, leaving 11 bases between the germline ends. This CDR3 has 13 amino acids. CDR3 DNA: TGTGCCAGCATCGAGGAGGGGTACAATGAGCAGTTCTTC. It codes for CASIEEGYNEQFF.

The chain links TRBV7-6 to TRBJ1-2; 12 bases are a match to TRBD1. This CDR3 comprises 16 residues. The V gene end was trimmed by 5 bases and the J gene end by 8 bases; junction bases not matched to a gene: 12. Germline CDR1 SGHVS, CDR2 FNYEAQ. The CDR3 coding sequence is TGTGCCAGCAGCCCCCCCGGGACAGGGGGCTCGGGCGGCTACACCTTC. Translated, it gives CASSPPGTGGSGGYTF.

V is TRBV3-1 (or the pseudogene TRBV3-2) and J is TRBJ2-1; 9 nucleotides agree with TRBD2. CDR1 is LGHDT, CDR2 YNNKEL, per germline (reference sequence). The CDR3 has 18 residues. With V trimmed by 0 bases and J by 5 bases, 11 bases remained unmatched. Here the CDR3 DNA reads TGTGCCAGCAGCCAAGATATTCCGGGGAGACTAGCGGACAATGAGCAGTTCTTC. Translation: CASSQDIPGRLADNEQFF.

The chain carries TRBV19 and TRBJ2-2; perhaps TRBD2 as D (6 bases). Germline values: CDR1 LNHDA, CDR2 SQIVND (reference sequence). The CDR3 is made up of 15 amino acids. Trimming shortened V by 7 bases and J by 3 bases, and 15 bases separated the two germline ends. The DNA of the CDR3 is TGTGCCAGTATGATTGGGACTGGCCACACCGGGGAGCTGTTTTTT. This codes for CASMIGTGHTGELFF.

This chain joins TRBV6-5 and TRBJ2-3; D is unclear. V lost 6 bases to trimming and J lost 0 bases, with 13 bases between them. Per germline, CDR1 MNHEY and CDR2 SVGAGI. The length of the CDR3 is 15 residues. Here the CDR3 reads CASSLDRVSTDTQYF. Here the CDR3 DNA reads TGTGCCAGCAGCCTCGACCGGGTTAGCACAGATACGCAGTATTTT.

This rearrangement joins TRBV11-3 to TRBJ2-1, with a tentative D call TRBD2 (6 bases). This CDR3 region has 12 residues. With 4 bases removed from V and 8 bases from J, the gap between germline ends came to 9 bases. Germline CDR1 and CDR2: SGHNT and YENEEA. The CDR3, as DNA: TGTGCCAGCAGCTACACGGGGGATGAGCAGTTCTTC. It translates to CASSYTGDEQFF.

V gene TRBV11-2 combines with J gene TRBJ2-3, with a tentative D call TRBD1 (7 bases). The CDR3 runs 17 residues. V shed 1 base and J shed 1 base, with 15 bases lying between them. Per the germline V gene, CDR1 is SGHAT and CDR2 is FQNNGV. For the CDR3, the DNA is TGTGCCAGCAGCTTAGTAGGCCAGGGGGAGGGCACAGATACGCAGTATTTT. The encoded protein is CASSLVGQGEGTDTQYF.

The chain joins TRBV5-6 to TRBJ1-3, with D possibly TRBD1 on 5 matching bases. Per germline, CDR1 SGHDT and CDR2 YYEEEE. Trimming took 4 bases from V and 1 from J, leaving 9 bases between them. The CDR3 extends over 14 amino acids. The chain's CDR3 is CASSPRGSGNTIYF. The CDR3 coding sequence is TGTGCCAGCAGCCCAAGGGGTTCTGGAAACACCATATATTTT. The complete variable domain, with remaining parts taken from reference TRBV5-6 and TRBJ1-3, reads DAGVTQSPTHLIKTRGQQVTLRCSPKSGHDTVSWYQQALGQGPQFIFQYYEEEERQRGNFPDRFSGHQFPNYSSELNVNALLLGDSALYLCASSPRGSGNTIYFGEGSWLTVV.

This rearrangement joins TRBV11-3 to TRBJ2-7, with 7 nucleotides matching TRBD1. Per germline, CDR1 SGHNT and CDR2 YENEEA. The CDR3 spans 18 residues. V dropped 4 bases and J dropped 0; count of bases not matched to a gene: 15. CDR3 residues: CASSSGLYRGVVSYEQYF. CDR3 in DNA: TGTGCCAGCAGCTCGGGTCTCTACAGGGGAGTCGTCTCCTACGAGCAGTACTTC.

This chain joins TRBV25-1 and TRBJ2-2, with D perhaps matching TRBD1 (5 bases). Trimming took off 3 bases at V and 4 bases at J, with 6 bases between the two ends. The CDR3 has 13 amino acids. CDR1 and CDR2 from the germline V gene are MGHDK and SYGVNS. The CDR3 region has the DNA TGTGCCAGCAGTGACAGGGCCACCGGGGAGCTGTTTTTT. Translating it yields CASSDRATGELFF.

V gene TRBV13 combines with J gene TRBJ2-7; TRBD2 aligns across 13 bases. The trim removed 5 bases at V and 4 bases at J, leaving 11 bases unmatched. The CDR3 sequence is 17 residues long. Germline values: CDR1 PRHDT, CDR2 FYEKMQ (reference sequence). CDR3 amino acids: CASSILAGGPVRYEQYF. The CDR3 coding sequence is TGTGCCAGCAGCATACTAGCGGGAGGGCCGGTTCGGTACGAGCAGTACTTC.

The chain is built from TRBV2 and TRBJ2-2; 9 positions agree with TRBD2. The CDR3 is made up of 15 amino acids. Germline values: CDR1 SNHLY, CDR2 FYNNEI. Trimming took 5 bases from V and 0 from J; bases not matched to a gene: 1. CDR3 sequence (DNA): TGTGCCAGCAGTAGACTAGCGGCGAACACCGGGGAGCTGTTTTTT. Residues: CASSRLAANTGELFF.

The V call is TRBV24-1, the J call TRBJ1-2, with a tentative D call TRBD1 (6 bases). The CDR3 is 14 amino acids. Germline CDR1 KGHDR, CDR2 SFDVKD. With 2 bases removed from V and 7 bases from J, the gap between germline ends came to 13 bases. CDR3 in amino acids: CATSDWAGAGGYTF. In DNA form, the CDR3 reads TGTGCCACCAGTGATTGGGCAGGGGCTGGTGGCTACACCTTC.

The rearrangement uses TRBV7-8 and TRBJ2-7, with 8 bases aligning to TRBD1. Germline V gene lookup returns CDR1 SGHVS and CDR2 FQNEAQ. There are 13 residues in the CDR3. With 4 bases clipped from V and 7 bases from J, the junction kept 6 bases outside the gene matches. The CDR3: CASSSDRGKEQYF. The CDR3 DNA sequence: TGTGCCAGCAGCTCCGACAGGGGTAAAGAGCAGTACTTC.

The table lists this clone with many counts. J is TRBJ1-3 and V is TRBV28; D is perhaps TRBD1 (6 bases). Germline loops: CDR1 MDHEN, CDR2 SYDVKM. The V gene lost 5 bases and the J gene lost 4 bases, with 9 bases spanning the gap. The CDR3 totals 13 residues. CDR3 sequence (DNA): TGTGCCAGCAGTACAGGGCGGGGAAACACCATATATTTT. This gives the protein CASSTGRGNTIYF. Filled out from reference TRBV28 and TRBJ1-3, the complete variable domain reads DVKVTQSSRYLVKRTGEKVFLECVQDMDHENMFWYRQDPGLGLRLIYFSYDVKMKEKGDIPEGYSVSREKKERFSLILESASTNQTSMYLCASSTGRGNTIYFGEGSWLTVV.

The chain joins TRBV4-1 to TRBJ2-3; 11 bases line up with TRBD2. V was pared by 1 base and J by 0 bases, with 6 bases of the junction left unmatched. This CDR3 comprises 18 residues. CDR1 and CDR2 (germline): MGHRA, YSYEKL. CDR3 sequence reads: CASSQVASGGTSTDTQYF. CDR3 DNA sequence: TGCGCCAGCAGCCAAGTGGCTAGCGGGGGGACTAGCACAGATACGCAGTATTTT.

The rearrangement uses TRBV18 and TRBJ2-5; 10 bases map to TRBD1. V trimming: 4 bases; J trimming: 4 bases; junction bases outside the gene matches: 12. The CDR3 sequence is 17 residues long. In germline, CDR1 is KGHSH, CDR2 LQKENI. The CDR3 region has the DNA TGTGCCAGCTCACTGCTCCGGGGACAGGGGATAGGAGAGACCCAGTACTTC. It codes for CASSLLRGQGIGETQYF. The full variable domain, in which reference TRBV18 and TRBJ2-5 provide the parts outside the CDR3, is NAGVMQNPRHLVRRRGQEARLRCSPMKGHSHVYWYRQLPEEGLKFMVYLQKENIIDESGMPKERFSAEFPKEGPSILRIQQVVRGDSAAYFCASSLLRGQGIGETQYFGPGTRLLVL.

This clone was found once. J is TRBJ2-1 and V is TRBV24-1, with 7 bases identical to TRBD1. The V and J ends lost 5 bases and 4 bases, in that order; junction bases with no gene match: 4. The CDR3 consists of 14 residues. CDR1 KGHDR and CDR2 SFDVKD come from the germline V gene. DNA of the CDR3: TGTGCCACCAGTGCCCAGGACAGGTACAATGAGCAGTTCTTC. It translates to CATSAQDRYNEQFF.

The V call is TRBV12-3 or TRBV12-4, the J call TRBJ1-4; unclear D gene. The ends were cut back, 1 base at V and 8 bases at J, with 8 bases in the middle. This CDR3 comprises 13 residues. The CDR3 loop is CASSLGPGEKLFF. The CDR3 DNA reads TGTGCCAGCAGTTTAGGACCCGGGGAAAAACTGTTTTTT.